This T cell receptor (beta chain) was identified in a study of OX40 agonist ivuxolimab in advanced cancers. Regarding the complete study: The costimulatory receptor OX40 (CD134) was targeted by ivuxolimab, a fully human IgG2 agonistic monoclonal antibody. Intravenous ivuxolimab was administered to patients every 2 weeks at six dose levels: 0.01, 0.1, 0.3, 1.5, 3 and 10 mg/kg. Of the 50 or so patients in dose escalation, some 19 had hepatocellular carcinoma, about 15 had melanoma, 9 had renal cell carcinoma and 9 had head and neck cancer. The dose-escalation cohort was 82.7% male with a mean age of about 58 years, ranging from roughly 23 to 90. Prior anti-PD-1, anti-PD-L1 or anti-CTLA-4 therapy was permitted, and approximately 40% of dose-escalation patients had received checkpoint inhibitors. Partial responses occurred in three dose-escalation patients: two with cutaneous melanoma and one with hepatocellular carcinoma. Peripheral TCRbeta sequencing was intended to test whether TCR sequence diversity was altered and clonal T-cell expansion was caused by ivuxolimab. The paper covers the monotherapy dose-escalation part of the phase I ivuxolimab trial, which included N = 52 patients.

Points on this clone: Its antigen specificity is not known. One junction end does not reproduce the germline sequence, and a read error may be involved.

What the study reported, not specific to this receptor: After ivuxolimab, expanded clones were on average more numerous among CD8+ T cells than among CD4+ T cells. Low levels of normalized T-cell clonal expansion were also seen in some patients who did not respond. Which antigens the clonally expanded peripheral T cells were specific for was not determined. Clonal expansion of both CD4+ and CD8+ blood T cells was observed from baseline to week 6 at doses 0.1 to 3.0 mg/kg. In partial responders in the 0.1-3.0 mg/kg groups, normalized peripheral clonal expansion was found to be among the lowest, especially among CD8+ T cells.

Genomic DNA was extracted from sorted cells for sequencing of the TCRbeta CDR3 region. The immunoSEQ Assay was used for sequencing of TCRbeta CDR3 regions. In TCRdb, the immuneACCESS table is reduced to in-frame sequences with V and J assigned. These tables do not hold every clone; where another copy was compared, an unresolved V gene accounts for under half, and the others remain unexplained. This sample is represented by about 95,000 clones; about 85% of them were singletons. 3% to 4% of the sample comes from the top ten. Patients with autoimmune disease history or receiving systemic immunosuppression were excluded from the trial. In every dose cohort, peripheral blood was drawn for TCR sequencing at baseline, cycle 4 day 1, and cycle 7 day 1. The samples were taken from a phase I, first-in-human, multicenter, open-label dose-escalation trial of ivuxolimab. Adults with locally advanced or metastatic melanoma, renal cell carcinoma, hepatocellular carcinoma or head and neck squamous cell carcinoma were enrolled in the trial. Before TCR sequencing, CD4+ T cells and CD8+ T cells were sorted from peripheral blood as separate populations.

As encoded in the germline V gene, CDR1 is SGHTA while CDR2 is FQGTGA. There are 14 amino acids in the CDR3, from cysteine to phenylalanine inclusive. The kept DNA is CDR3 alone, 42 bases in frame from the first base. The TCR was taken from an adult with an advanced solid tumor such as melanoma, head and neck, liver or kidney cancer. The rearrangement joined TRBV7-3 to TRBJ1-2, and possibly TRBD1, on 6 matching bases. The sequences come from CD4+ or CD8+ T cells sorted from blood, collected in a trial of the OX40 agonist ivuxolimab. DNA sequence: TGTGCCAGCAGCCTAACCGGGACTCCAGGGGACTACACCTTC. This translates into CASSLTGTPGDYTF.